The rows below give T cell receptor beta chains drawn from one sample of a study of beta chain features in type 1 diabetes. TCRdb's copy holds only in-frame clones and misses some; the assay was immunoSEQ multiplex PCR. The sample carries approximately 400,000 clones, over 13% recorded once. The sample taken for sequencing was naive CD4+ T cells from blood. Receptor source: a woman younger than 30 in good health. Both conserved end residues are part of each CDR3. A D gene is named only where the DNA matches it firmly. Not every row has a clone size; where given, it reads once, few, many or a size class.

TGCGCCAGCAGCCAAGACAGGGGACCAACGGAGACCCAGTACTTC	CASSQDRGPTETQYF	-	few	15	TRBV4-3	TRBJ2-5
TGCGCCAGCAGTGAGGGGACTAGCGGGAGTGGTGGTGAGCAGTTCTTC	CASSEGTSGSGGEQFF	TRBD2	once	16	TRBV10-1	TRBJ2-1
TGTGCCAGCAGCTTCCTAGCGGGAGTGGCCAAAAACATTCAGTACTTC	CASSFLAGVAKNIQYF	TRBD2	-	16	TRBV11-2	TRBJ2-4
TGTGCCAGCACTAAACGTGACAGGGCTAGCAATCAGCCCCAGCATTTT	CASTKRDRASNQPQHF	-	-	16	TRBV21-1	TRBJ1-5
TGTGCTAGTGGTTTGCTGTCCTTGGCCAAAAACATTCAGTACTTC	CASGLLSLAKNIQYF	-	-	15	TRBV12-5	TRBJ2-4
TGTGCCAGCTGTGGGGGAGGAGAGACCCAGTACTTC	CASCGGGETQYF	-	once	12	TRBV27	TRBJ2-5
TGTGCCAGCAGCGTAAGGGGCGGCAGCACAGATACGCAGTATTTT	CASSVRGGSTDTQYF	-	few	15	TRBV9	TRBJ2-3
TGCGCCAGCAGCCAAGATTGGGGAGTAGCCAAAAACATTCAGTACTTC	CASSQDWGVAKNIQYF	-	few	16	TRBV4-1	TRBJ2-4
TGCGCCAGCAGCTTGGCCTTAGGGGGTCGGTACGAGCAGTACTTC	CASSLALGGRYEQYF	-	few	15	TRBV5-1	TRBJ2-7
TGTGCCAGCAGCCAGCGAGCGGCGAACACCGGGGAGCTGTTTTTT	CASSQRAANTGELFF	-	few	15	TRBV4-2	TRBJ2-2
TGTGCCACCAGCAGAGTGGGGGCTCGAGCCTATGGCTACACCTTC	CATSRVGARAYGYTF	-	-	15	TRBV15	TRBJ1-2
TGTGCCAGCAGTTTCAGTGATTCCTACGAGCAGTACTTC	CASSFSDSYEQYF	-	few	13	TRBV27	TRBJ2-7
TGTGCCAGCAGCTCATACCGGGACAGGGAAGGCGAGCAGTACTTC	CASSSYRDREGEQYF	TRBD1	-	15	TRBV11-3	TRBJ2-7
TGTGCCAGCAGCTTAGGATTGGGGCCCACTGAAGCTTTCTTT	CASSLGLGPTEAFF	-	-	14	TRBV7-2	TRBJ1-1
TGTGCCAGCACCTCGGACAGGGCGAACAATCAGCCCCAGCATTTT	CASTSDRANNQPQHF	TRBD1	-	15	TRBV7-2	TRBJ1-5
TGTGCCAGCAGTTTTTGGGCTAGCGGGAGCCAAGAGACCCAGTACTTC	CASSFWASGSQETQYF	TRBD2	few	16	TRBV28	TRBJ2-5
TGTGCCACTAAGGGACAGGGGGGCTACGAGCAGTACTTC	CATKGQGGYEQYF	TRBD1	-	13	TRBV2	TRBJ2-7